This TCR beta chain was documented in a study of sequential checkpoint blockade in melanoma. Study-level background: First-line arms were nivolumab then ipilimumab, or the reverse, randomized 1:1. Maintenance nivolumab came after either treatment sequence.

Treatment meaning: randomized to nivolumab then ipilimumab (arm A) or the reverse (arm B). Patients had received no earlier DNA-damaging chemotherapy. The method was immunoSEQ multiplex PCR; TCRdb's version includes in-frame clones alone and lacks a portion of them. This sample has about 11,000 clones, with around 73% found just once. The material sequenced was CD8+ T cells sorted from blood (inferred from file names), taken from a patient given nivolumab and ipilimumab in sequence. The receptor was isolated from a human donor with melanoma.

CDR3 residues: CASSEQAPGTPNEQFF. As DNA, the CDR3 is TGTGCCAGCAGTGAGCAAGCCCCCGGGACTCCCAATGAGCAGTTCTTC. V usage is TRBV6-4 and J usage is TRBJ2-1; tentative D call: TRBD2 (6 bases). Germline V CDR1 and CDR2: MRHNA, SNTAGT. The CDR3 spans 16 residues. Trimming stripped 3 bases from V and 6 bases from J, with 18 bases between.